The rows below give T cell receptor beta chains drawn from one sample of a study of T-cell reconstitution after alpha-beta-depleted transplantation in children. TCRdb analysed the PCR reads with MiXCR anew, one entry per CDR3 protein. The table has 600,000 to 800,000 distinct CDR3 sequences, 13% seen once. This specimen consisted of PBMCs, obtained before TCRalphabeta/CD19-depleted stem cell transplant. The receptors here all came from a girl aged 2-15 years with congenital amegakaryocytic thrombocytopenia, due to receive a stem cell transplant. The CDR3 runs from the conserved cysteine through the conserved F or W. A D gene is named only where the DNA matches it firmly. The size entry is marked missing in some rows and otherwise reads once, few, many or a size class.

clone_size j_call v_call d_call cdr3_aa cdr3_nt
many TRBJ1-3 TRBV20-1 TRBD1 CSATKNTGGSGNTIYF TGCAGTGCTACGAAAAACACAGGGGGCAGTGGAAACACCATATATTTT
- TRBJ1-1 TRBV2 - CASSEVDTEAFF TGTGCCAGCAGTGAAGTAGACACTGAAGCTTTCTTT
many TRBJ2-1 TRBV3-1 - CASSQDTSFLNNEQFF TGTGCCAGCAGCCAAGATACCAGCTTCCTAAACAATGAGCAGTTCTTC
many TRBJ1-2 TRBV5-1 - CASSSGIPPNYGYTF TGCGCCAGCAGCTCCGGGATCCCTCCTAACTATGGCTACACCTTC
few TRBJ1-2 TRBV9 - CASSDPQGGGYTF TGTGCCAGCAGCGATCCCCAGGGTGGGGGCTACACCTTC
- TRBJ1-1 TRBV9 - CASSPLEGIKTEAFF TGTGCCAGCAGCCCTTTAGAGGGGATCAAGACTGAAGCTTTCTTT
few TRBJ2-3 TRBV3-1 - CASSQDDVMTSTDTQYF TGTGCCAGCAGCCAAGATGATGTGATGACTAGCACAGATACGCAGTATTTT
many TRBJ2-5 TRBV20-1 - CSASGGTETQYF TGCAGTGCTAGTGGGGGGACGGAGACCCAGTACTTC
many TRBJ1-2 TRBV29-1 - CSVEDQQGIHGYTF TGCAGCGTTGAAGACCAACAGGGCATCCATGGCTACACCTTC
- TRBJ1-1 TRBV5-1 - CASSRSLAGSGTEAFF TGCGCCAGCAGCCGTTCCTTGGCGGGCTCGGGCACTGAAGCTTTCTTT
few TRBJ2-2 TRBV18 TRBD2 CASSLLLAGGTDTGELFF TGTGCCAGCTCTCTACTCCTAGCGGGAGGAACTGACACCGGGGAGCTGTTTTTT
many TRBJ2-3 TRBV24-1 - CATSDLQPGKDGVTQYF TGTGCCACCAGTGATTTGCAACCAGGGAAAGATGGGGTTACGCAGTATTTT
many TRBJ2-3 TRBV6-5 - CASSYGQGTDTQYF TGTGCCAGCAGTTACGGCCAGGGGACGGATACGCAGTATTTT
- TRBJ2-1 TRBV5-1 - CASSPPGGVIGNEQFF TGCGCCAGCAGCCCCCCGGGCGGGGTGATAGGGAATGAGCAGTTCTTC
- TRBJ2-1 TRBV2 - CASSEDNNEQFF TGTGCCAGCAGTGAAGATAACAATGAGCAGTTCTTC
- TRBJ1-2 TRBV7-2 - CASSLIRGDYGYTF TGTGCCAGCAGCTTAATTCGAGGGGACTATGGCTACACCTTC
few TRBJ1-1 TRBV25-1 - CASRWSLGNTEAFF TGTGCCAGCAGGTGGTCCTTGGGTAACACTGAAGCTTTCTTT
- TRBJ2-7 TRBV7-2 - CASSLVASDEQYF TGTGCCAGCAGCTTAGTAGCCTCTGACGAGCAGTACTTC
many TRBJ2-2 TRBV7-3 TRBD1 CASSLKQGAAGELFF TGTGCCAGCAGCTTAAAACAGGGGGCGGCCGGGGAGCTGTTTTTT
many TRBJ2-1 TRBV20-1 TRBD2 CSARSGRSYNEQFF TGCAGTGCTAGGAGCGGGAGATCCTACAATGAGCAGTTCTTC
few TRBJ2-6 TRBV19 - CASSMRSDSGANVLTF TGTGCCAGTAGTATGAGGTCTGACTCTGGGGCCAACGTCCTGACTTTC
many TRBJ2-1 TRBV11-2 - CASSFSTGRDNEQFF TGTGCCAGCAGCTTCTCCACAGGGAGGGACAATGAGCAGTTCTTC
many TRBJ2-1 TRBV5-1 TRBD2 CASSLAPSGSARNEQFF TGCGCCAGCAGCTTGGCCCCTAGCGGGAGTGCCAGGAATGAGCAGTTCTTC
few TRBJ2-3 TRBV5-1 TRBD2 CASSFQPTSPSTDTQYF TGCGCCAGCAGCTTCCAACCGACTAGCCCCAGCACAGATACGCAGTATTTT
few TRBJ2-5 TRBV2 TRBD1 CASSEGVGTGQETQYF TGTGCCAGCAGTGAGGGTGTTGGGACAGGGCAAGAGACCCAGTACTTC
- TRBJ2-3 TRBV7-2 - CASSLLGLAEVQSSQYF TGTGCCAGCAGCCTCCTTGGGCTAGCCGAAGTACAGTCCAGCCAGTATTTT
many TRBJ2-1 TRBV9 - CASSVATRGEQFF TGTGCCAGCAGCGTAGCTACTAGGGGTGAGCAGTTCTTC
many TRBJ2-1 TRBV29-1 - CSSPVAGRGSYNEQFF TGCAGCTCTCCGGTTGCGGGCCGGGGCTCCTACAATGAGCAGTTCTTC
- TRBJ2-7 TRBV20-1 - CSAAGPGLTLYEQYF TGCAGTGCTGCCGGCCCGGGACTCACCCTTTACGAGCAGTACTTC
many TRBJ2-5 TRBV15 - CATSRDLRETQYF TGTGCCACCAGCAGAGATCTAAGGGAGACCCAGTACTTC
many TRBJ2-3 TRBV12-3/TRBV12-4 - CASSRGFADTQYF TGTGCCAGCAGTAGGGGATTCGCAGATACGCAGTATTTT
many TRBJ2-5 TRBV28 TRBD2 CAIGLAAYQETQYF TGTGCCATAGGACTAGCGGCGTACCAAGAGACCCAGTACTTC
many TRBJ2-3 TRBV20-1 - CSADRRAASTDTQYF TGCAGTGCCGATCGGAGAGCTGCTAGCACAGATACGCAGTATTTT
many TRBJ1-6 TRBV6-4 - CASSDSTNSPLHF TGTGCCAGCAGTGACTCGACAAATTCACCCCTCCACTTT
many TRBJ2-1 TRBV12-3/TRBV12-4 - CASSLAGGGNEQFF TGTGCCAGCAGTTTAGCGGGAGGCGGGAATGAGCAGTTCTTC
few TRBJ2-1 TRBV19 - CASSIGGLYNEQFF TGTGCCAGTAGTATCGGTGGACTTTACAATGAGCAGTTCTTC
many TRBJ2-7 TRBV29-1 - CSVVVGHTYEQYF TGCAGCGTGGTAGTCGGCCACACCTACGAGCAGTACTTC
few TRBJ2-7 TRBV4-1 - CASSLRGDVFYEQYF TGCGCCAGCAGCCTCAGGGGAGACGTCTTCTACGAGCAGTACTTC
many TRBJ2-3 TRBV6-5 - CASSSHTVASSTDTQYF TGTGCCAGCAGTTCCCACACGGTAGCGTCTAGCACAGATACGCAGTATTTT
- TRBJ2-3 TRBV27 - CASSLGQTPRTDTQYF TGTGCCAGCAGTCTAGGACAGACTCCCCGCACAGATACGCAGTATTTT
- TRBJ1-2 TRBV15 - CATSRDFVGGYTF TGTGCCACCAGCAGAGATTTCGTGGGTGGCTACACCTTC
many TRBJ2-2 TRBV5-1 - CASIATANTGELFF TGCGCCAGCATCGCGACAGCGAACACCGGGGAGCTGTTTTTT
many TRBJ1-6 TRBV28 - CASSSVNNSPLHF TGTGCCAGCAGTTCGGTGAATAATTCACCCCTCCACTTT
few TRBJ2-7 TRBV6-1 TRBD2 CASSPYLAGVTYEQYF TGTGCCAGCAGTCCCTATCTCGCGGGGGTTACCTACGAGCAGTACTTC
many TRBJ1-3 TRBV27 - CASSFGGAGNTIYF TGTGCCAGCAGTTTTGGAGGAGCTGGAAACACCATATATTTT
many TRBJ2-2 TRBV5-1 - CASSLGRMAGELFF TGCGCCAGCAGCTTAGGACGGATGGCCGGGGAGCTGTTTTTT
many TRBJ1-1 TRBV29-1 - CSVTGRMNTEAFF TGCAGCGTGACGGGACGGATGAACACTGAAGCTTTCTTT
many TRBJ2-3 TRBV20-1 - CSARAQFHGDKPYTQYF TGCAGTGCTAGAGCTCAGTTTCATGGGGATAAGCCGTATACGCAGTATTTT
many TRBJ2-5 TRBV12-3/TRBV12-4 - CASSQRFQDTQYF TGTGCCAGCAGCCAGCGCTTCCAAGATACCCAGTACTTC
few TRBJ2-2 TRBV20-1 - CSAKKPGTGNTGELFF TGCAGTGCCAAGAAGCCCGGGACTGGGAACACCGGGGAGCTGTTTTTT
few TRBJ1-2 TRBV20-1 TRBD1 CSARGPGQGSGGYTF TGCAGTGCTAGGGGACCGGGACAGGGTTCGGGCGGCTACACCTTC
many TRBJ1-1 TRBV6-1 - CASSVLDTEAFF TGTGCCAGCAGTGTTCTGGACACTGAAGCTTTCTTT
many TRBJ1-1 TRBV27 - CASRPSGTTEAFF TGTGCCAGCAGGCCCTCAGGCACCACTGAAGCTTTCTTT
- TRBJ2-1 TRBV5-1 TRBD1 CASSFSFRTGGNEQFF TGCGCCAGCAGCTTTTCTTTCCGGACAGGGGGCAATGAGCAGTTCTTC
many TRBJ2-7 TRBV3-1 - CASSQELYEQYF TGTGCCAGCAGCCAAGAACTCTACGAGCAGTACTTC
many TRBJ2-3 TRBV15 - CATSSGADTQYF TGTGCCACCAGCAGCGGTGCAGATACGCAGTATTTT